Listed here are 8 T cell receptor beta chains from one sample, sequenced in a study of siplizumab effects on memory and regulatory T cells. Measured with immunoSEQ multiplex PCR; TCRdb has only the in-frame clones, and not every one. The sample gives over 85,000 clones, over 85% of which show up once; around 0.31% is in the top ten. Sequenced: non-Treg CD4+ T cells sorted from blood. The receptors were sampled from a human donor in good health.

This chain uses TRBV9 with TRBJ1-3; TRBD1 might be the D (5 bases). This CDR3 is 17 amino acids long. V dropped 2 bases and J dropped 0 bases, with 15 bases sitting between them. The germline V gene has CDR1 SGDLS and CDR2 YYNGEE. The CDR3 region has the DNA TGTGCCAGCAGCGTGGGGGACTTCGCGGGCTCTGGAAACACCATATATTTT. This codes for CASSVGDFAGSGNTIYF. Using reference TRBV9 and TRBJ1-3 for the parts outside the CDR3, the full variable domain is DSGVTQTPKHLITATGQRVTLRCSPRSGDLSVYWYQQSLDQGLQFLIQYYNGEERAKGNILERFSAQQFPDLHSELNLSSLELGDSALYFCASSVGDFAGSGNTIYFGEGSWLTVV.

The chain uses TRBV30 and TRBJ2-2, with 12 positions matching TRBD2. CDR3 size: 19 residues. The trim removed 0 bases at V and 4 bases at J, leaving 12 bases unmatched. Germline V gives CDR1 GTSNPN, CDR2 SVGIG (reference sequence). The CDR3 loop reads CAWSVRLAGGPLGTGELFF. The CDR3 DNA reads as TGTGCCTGGAGTGTACGGCTAGCGGGGGGGCCTCTAGGCACCGGGGAGCTGTTTTTT. Complete variable domain (other parts from reference TRBV30 and TRBJ2-2): SQTIHQWPATLVQPVGSPLSLECTVEGTSNPNLYWYRQAAGRGLQLLFYSVGIGQISSEVPQNLSASRPQDRQFILSSKKLLLSDSGFYLCAWSVRLAGGPLGTGELFFGEGSRLTVL.

The chain recombines TRBV6-1 with TRBJ2-4, with D perhaps matching TRBD2 (5 bases). V lost 0 bases and J lost 0, with 6 bases in between. The length of the CDR3 is 15 residues. The germline V gene has CDR1 MNHNS and CDR2 SASEGT. The CDR3 nucleotides read TGTGCCAGCAGTGAAGCGGGAGTAGCCAAAAACATTCAGTACTTC. The encoded protein is CASSEAGVAKNIQYF.

This clone was seen just once. The chain uses TRBV2 and TRBJ2-7; no clear D gene. Germline CDR1 SNHLY, CDR2 FYNNEI. This CDR3 contains 11 residues. V lost 4 bases to trimming and J lost 3 bases, with 4 bases between them. This CDR3 reads CASSANYEQYF. The CDR3 DNA sequence: TGTGCCAGCAGTGCAAACTACGAGCAGTACTTC.

The chain combines TRBV19 with TRBJ2-7; 10 nucleotides agree with TRBD2. V shed 0 bases and J 3 bases; nucleotides not matched to a gene: 2. CDR3 size: 15 residues. From germline, CDR1 is LNHDA and CDR2 SQIVND (reference sequence). This CDR3 is CASSIDRTSGYEQYF. CDR3 bases: TGTGCCAGTAGTATAGATCGGACTAGCGGCTACGAGCAGTACTTC.

This chain connects TRBV19 to TRBJ2-4; D is uncertain. This CDR3 is 13 amino acids long. V lost 3 bases and J lost 8, with 11 bases in between. The germline CDR1 and CDR2 sequences are LNHDA and SQIVND (reference sequence). The CDR3 sequence: CASSIGRSDIQYF. CDR3 in DNA: TGTGCCAGTAGTATCGGTCGGTCAGACATTCAGTACTTC.

V and J are TRBV4-1 and TRBJ2-5, with 8 positions matching TRBD2. V lost 1 base and J lost 5; bases outside the gene matches: 9. The CDR3 is 16 amino acids. Germline CDR1 is MGHRA and CDR2 is YSYEKL. CDR3 DNA: TGCGCCAGCAGCCAAGCACCCAGAGGCGGGGGGGAGACCCAGTACTTC. Translation gives CASSQAPRGGGETQYF.

The CDR3 here is CASSFTGTGELFF. The CDR3 DNA is TGTGCCAGCAGCTTTACAGGGACCGGGGAGCTGTTTTTT. V usage is TRBV7-3 and J usage is TRBJ2-2; D might be TRBD1 (6 bases). This CDR3 contains 13 residues. Germline values: CDR1 SGHTA, CDR2 FQGTGA. V lost 3 bases and J lost 5, with 7 bases in between. The full variable domain, in which reference TRBV7-3 and TRBJ2-2 provide the parts outside the CDR3, is GAGVSQTPSNKVTEKGKYVELRCDPISGHTALYWYRQSLGQGPEFLIYFQGTGAADDSGLPNDRFFAVRPEGSVSTLKIQRTERGDSAVYLCASSFTGTGELFFGEGSRLTVL.